The clone carrying this T cell receptor (beta chain) was seen more than once but under ten times. Its antigen is not identified. Sequenced material consisted of expressed TCRB transcripts (all of the isolated RNA was reverse transcribed). Clones were sequenced by immunoSEQ multiplex PCR, and TCRdb holds only the in-frame ones, with some missing. The table lists 450,000 to 550,000 clones, about 32% of them singletons. These data come from a study of beta chain features in type 1 diabetes. Study in general: All samples yielded about 100 million examined sorted cells.

Study findings and constraints: Shortening that was moderate but significant affected the TCRB CDR3s of Type 1 diabetes patients in all four CD4+ subsets. Patients with type 1 diabetes carried fewer insertions and had more deletions at their VDJ junctions.

V shed 4 bases and J shed 7 bases, with 15 bases lying between them. Germline V gene sequence: CDR1 SGHRS, CDR2 YFSETQ. The CDR3 has 13 residues. Researchers reported sorting CD4+ naive, central memory, regulatory and stem cell-like memory cells via CD45RO/CCR7/CD25/CD127/CD95/CD27. The sequenced sample was naive CD4+ T cells from blood. The sequence was collected from a man aged 18-30 years in good health. V is TRBV5-1 and J is TRBJ2-7; the D call may be TRBD1 or TRBD2 (5 bases each). CDR3 coding DNA: TGCGCCAGCAGCCAGCCCGGGACGACAGAGCAGTACTTC. Its translation: CASSQPGTTEQYF. Full variable domain (missing parts from reference TRBV5-1 and TRBJ2-7): KAGVTQTPRYLIKTRGQQVTLSCSPISGHRSVSWYQQTPGQGLQFLFEYFSETQRNKGNFPGRFSGRQFSNSRSEMNVSTLELGDSALYLCASSQPGTTEQYFGPGTRLTVT.